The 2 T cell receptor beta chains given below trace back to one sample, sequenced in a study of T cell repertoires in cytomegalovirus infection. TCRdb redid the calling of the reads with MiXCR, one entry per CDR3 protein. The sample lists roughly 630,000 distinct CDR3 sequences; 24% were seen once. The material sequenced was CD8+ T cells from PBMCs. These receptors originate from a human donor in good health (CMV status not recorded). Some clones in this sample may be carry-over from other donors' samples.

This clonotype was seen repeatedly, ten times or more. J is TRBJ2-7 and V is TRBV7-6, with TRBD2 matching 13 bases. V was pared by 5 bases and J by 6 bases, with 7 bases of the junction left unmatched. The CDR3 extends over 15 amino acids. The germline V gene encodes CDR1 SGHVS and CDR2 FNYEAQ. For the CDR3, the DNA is TGTGCCAGCAGCCCCAGACTAGCGGGGGGTCTCGAGCAGTACTTC. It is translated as CASSPRLAGGLEQYF.

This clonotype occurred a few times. CDR3 coding DNA: TGTGCCAGCAGAGGGGGCCTTCACTATGGCTACACCTTC. Translated: CASRGGLHYGYTF. The chain recombines TRBV11-2 with TRBJ1-2; 7 positions match TRBD1. The V gene's germline CDR1 is SGHAT and CDR2 FQNNGV. CDR3 size: 13 residues. Losses at the gene ends were 6 bases for V and 3 bases for J; bases not matched to a gene: 4.